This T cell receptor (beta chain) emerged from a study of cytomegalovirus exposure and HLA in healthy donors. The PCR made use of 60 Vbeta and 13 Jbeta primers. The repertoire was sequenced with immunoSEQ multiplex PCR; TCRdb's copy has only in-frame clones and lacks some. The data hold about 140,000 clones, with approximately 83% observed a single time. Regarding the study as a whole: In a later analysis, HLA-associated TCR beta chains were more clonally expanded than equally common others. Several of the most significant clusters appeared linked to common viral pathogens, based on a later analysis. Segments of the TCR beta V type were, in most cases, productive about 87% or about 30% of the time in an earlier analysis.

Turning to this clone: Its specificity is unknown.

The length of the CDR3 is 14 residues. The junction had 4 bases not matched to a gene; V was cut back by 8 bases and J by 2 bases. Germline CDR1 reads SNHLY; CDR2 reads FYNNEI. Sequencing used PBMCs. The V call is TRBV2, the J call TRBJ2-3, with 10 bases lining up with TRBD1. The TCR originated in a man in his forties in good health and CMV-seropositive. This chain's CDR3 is CASLTGGLTDTQYF. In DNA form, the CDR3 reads TGTGCCAGCTTGACAGGGGGCCTCACAGATACGCAGTATTTT.